The clone carrying this TCR beta chain has at least ten counts. This entry comes from a study of T-cell memory formation after mild COVID-19. The CDR3 loop spans 15 amino acids. The J segment lost 8 bases and the V segment lost 0 bases, leaving 4 bases of the junction unmatched. The germline CDR1 and CDR2 sequences are SGHRS and YFSETQ. The authors produced TCR alpha and TCR beta cDNA libraries with sample barcodes and UMIs by 5'RACE using constant-segment primers. TCRdb ran MiXCR on the 5' RACE reads and lists one entry per CDR3 protein. The repertoire holds around 340,000 distinct CDR3 sequences, with over 13% as singletons.

V usage is TRBV5-1 and J usage is TRBJ2-1; 11 nucleotides match TRBD2. Specimen: PBMCs or a T cell subset sorted from them (not recorded which). The sequence was obtained from a man younger than 30 who had mild COVID-19 (a few samples of this study predate the infection). Cell type and time point are not known. The CDR3 loop reads CASSLASGGIYEQFF. The CDR3 DNA sequence: TGCGCCAGCAGCTTGGCTAGCGGGGGGATATATGAGCAGTTCTTC. The complete variable domain, with remaining parts taken from reference TRBV5-1 and TRBJ2-1, reads KAGVTQTPRYLIKTRGQQVTLSCSPISGHRSVSWYQQTPGQGLQFLFEYFSETQRNKGNFPGRFSGRQFSNSRSEMNVSTLELGDSALYLCASSLASGGIYEQFFGPGTRLTVL.